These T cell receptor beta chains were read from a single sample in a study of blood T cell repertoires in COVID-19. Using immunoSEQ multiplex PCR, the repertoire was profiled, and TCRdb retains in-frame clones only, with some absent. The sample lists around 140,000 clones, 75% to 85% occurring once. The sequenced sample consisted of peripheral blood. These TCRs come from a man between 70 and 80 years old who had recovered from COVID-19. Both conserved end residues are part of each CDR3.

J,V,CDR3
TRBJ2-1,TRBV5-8,CASSLSGRRYNEQFF
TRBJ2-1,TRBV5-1,CASSGGRAGLDEQFF
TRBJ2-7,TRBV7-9,CASSLALTSGIGQYF
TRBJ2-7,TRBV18,CASSPSGSYYEQYF
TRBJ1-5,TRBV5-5,CASSLYFPVQPQHF
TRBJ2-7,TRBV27,CASSYGGTYEQYF
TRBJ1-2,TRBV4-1,CASSLGQPGGYTF
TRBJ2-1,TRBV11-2,CASSLVGGHSYNEQFF
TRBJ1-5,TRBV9,CASSVEGQVNQPQHF
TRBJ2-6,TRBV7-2,CASRLLTGASSGANVLTF
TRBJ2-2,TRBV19,CASRGLGAKGTGELFF
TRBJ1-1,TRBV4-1,CASANPGVNTEAFF
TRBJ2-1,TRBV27,CASRIAGGLNNEQFF
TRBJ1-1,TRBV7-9,CASSLVRSMNTEAFF
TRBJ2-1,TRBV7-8,CASSLRGQGASGPYNEQFF
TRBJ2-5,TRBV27,CASSTRGGRETQYF
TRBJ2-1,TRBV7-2,CASSPAGRNEQFF
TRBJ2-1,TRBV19,CASSILGLAGNEQFF
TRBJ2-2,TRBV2,CASSPVGAGELFF
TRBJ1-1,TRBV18,CASSTTNRVLNTEAFF
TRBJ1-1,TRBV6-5,CASSRSGVTEAFF
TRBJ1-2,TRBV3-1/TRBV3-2,CASSQDWDRGGYTF
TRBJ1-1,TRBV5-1,CASSLGGGGVTEAFF
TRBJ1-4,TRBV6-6,CASSYSPGGEKLFF
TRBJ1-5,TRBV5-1,CASSAGGFNQPQHF
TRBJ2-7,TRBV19,CASSTGLAANSYEQYF
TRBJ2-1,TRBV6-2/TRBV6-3,CASSPGTQDYNEQFF
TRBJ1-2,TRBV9,CASSALAGQNYGYTF